This TCR beta chain was identified during a study of T-cell reconstitution after alpha-beta-depleted transplantation in children. Study-wide results and caveats: T-cell numbers and diversity one year post-transplant derived largely from freshly generated T cells. Surviving recipient T cells and thymic progenitors underlay high day-60 TCRbeta diversity in some patients.

This clonotype was seen at least ten times. Its antigen is unknown. V shed 5 bases, J shed 7 bases, and the junction held 13 bases outside the gene matches. This CDR3 spans 15 amino acids. In germline, CDR1 is SEHNR, CDR2 FQNEAQ (reference sequence). This sample's TCRbeta library carried unique molecular identifier barcodes. TCRdb independently ran MiXCR on the PCR reads; one entry per CDR3 protein. The sample includes about 200,000 distinct CDR3 sequences, about 7% of them seen just once. This specimen was PBMCs, taken before TCRalphabeta/CD19-depleted stem cell transplant. V gene TRBV7-9 combines with J gene TRBJ2-7; 8 positions agree with TRBD1. The origin of this receptor is a boy aged 2-9 years with acute lymphoblastic leukemia, due to receive a stem cell transplant. The CDR3 spells CASSTSGTGTREQYF. DNA for the CDR3: TGTGCCAGCAGCACCTCCGGGACAGGTACGAGAGAGCAGTACTTC.